This record concerns one T cell receptor (beta chain) sequence. What it binds is unknown. The protocol was immunoSEQ multiplex PCR, while the TCRdb copy is restricted to in-frame clones and leaves out a portion. The table has about 60,000 clones, roughly 80% seen once; the top ten hold 1.5% to 2%. The data stem from a study of OX40 agonist ivuxolimab in advanced cancers. Overall study context: Patients took ivuxolimab, an agonistic anti-OX40 (CD134) antibody. The patients received ivuxolimab by intravenous route every 2 weeks at 0.01 to 10 mg/kg.

Whole-study results and caveats: Still undetermined is the antigen specificity of the expanded peripheral T cells. Relative to CD4+, CD8+ T cells held more expanded clones on average.

Germline CDR1 KGHSH, CDR2 LQKENI. V was clipped by 6 bases and J by 5 bases, with 14 bases between them. The CDR3 length is 13 residues. The chain couples TRBV18 to TRBJ2-7; D gene unclear. The clonotype originates from an adult with an advanced solid tumor such as melanoma, head and neck, liver or kidney cancer. The specimen was CD4+ or CD8+ T cells sorted from blood, collected in a trial of the OX40 agonist ivuxolimab. For the CDR3, the DNA is TGTGCCAGCTCCCTTAAGGGTAAGGACGAGCAGTACGTC. It codes for CASSLKGKDEQYV.